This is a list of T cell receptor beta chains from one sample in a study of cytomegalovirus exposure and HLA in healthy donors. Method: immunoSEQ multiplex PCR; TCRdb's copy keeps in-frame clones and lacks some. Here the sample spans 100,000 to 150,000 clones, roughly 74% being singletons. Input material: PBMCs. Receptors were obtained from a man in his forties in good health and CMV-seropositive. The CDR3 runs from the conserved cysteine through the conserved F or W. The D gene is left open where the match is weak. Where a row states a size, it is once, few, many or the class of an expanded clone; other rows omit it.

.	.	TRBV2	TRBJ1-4	TGTGCCAGCAGTGAAAACCGCGGACACCCGGAAAAACCGTTTTTT	CASSENRGHPEKPFF
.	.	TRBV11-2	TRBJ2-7	TGTGCCAGCAGCTTAGTGCCGGGCGTAAGCGGCTACGAGCAGTACTTC	CASSLVPGVSGYEQYF
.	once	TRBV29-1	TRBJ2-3	TGCAGCGTCTCGGGGAGGTTTAAAGATACGCAGTATTTT	CSVSGRFKDTQYF
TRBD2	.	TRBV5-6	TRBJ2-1	TGTGCCAGCAGCCCGGTCGGGGGGACCTACAATGAGCAGTTCTTC	CASSPVGGTYNEQFF
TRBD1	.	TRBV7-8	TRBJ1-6	TGTGCCAGCAGCTTAAGCACAGGGGACCTCCACTTT	CASSLSTGDLHF
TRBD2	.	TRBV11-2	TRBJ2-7	TGTGCCAGCAGCTTAGGTAGCGGGAGGTCCTACGAGCAGTACTTC	CASSLGSGRSYEQYF
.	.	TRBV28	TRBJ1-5	TGTGCCAGCAGTGACAGTGGCCGGCAGCCCCAGCATTTT	CASSDSGRQPQHF
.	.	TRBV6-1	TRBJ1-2	TGTGCCAGCGACATTAACTATGGCTACACCTTC	CASDINYGYTF
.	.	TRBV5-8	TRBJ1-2	TGTGCCAGCAGCTTCGGCTATGGCTACACCTTC	CASSFGYGYTF
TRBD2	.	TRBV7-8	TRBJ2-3	TGTGCCAGCAGCTTCTCGCCCCTAGCGGGCGATAGCACAGATACGCAGTATTTT	CASSFSPLAGDSTDTQYF
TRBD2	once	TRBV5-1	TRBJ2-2	TGCGCCAGCAGCTTGGGGTCTAGCGGCGGGGAGCTGTTTTTT	CASSLGSSGGELFF